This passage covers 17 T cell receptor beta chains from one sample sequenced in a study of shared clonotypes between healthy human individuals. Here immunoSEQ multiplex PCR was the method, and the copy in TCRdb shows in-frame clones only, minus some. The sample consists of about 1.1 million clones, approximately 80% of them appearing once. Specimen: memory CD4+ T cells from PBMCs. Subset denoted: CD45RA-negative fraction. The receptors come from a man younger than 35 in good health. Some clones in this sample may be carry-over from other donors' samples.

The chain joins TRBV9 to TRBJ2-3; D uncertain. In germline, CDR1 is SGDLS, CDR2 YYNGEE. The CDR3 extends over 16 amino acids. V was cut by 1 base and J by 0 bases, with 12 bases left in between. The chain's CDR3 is CASSVRSVSSTDTQYF. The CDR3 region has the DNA TGTGCCAGCAGCGTAAGGAGTGTCTCTAGCACAGATACGCAGTATTTT. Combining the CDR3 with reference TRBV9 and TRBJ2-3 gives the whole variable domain DSGVTQTPKHLITATGQRVTLRCSPRSGDLSVYWYQQSLDQGLQFLIQYYNGEERAKGNILERFSAQQFPDLHSELNLSSLELGDSALYFCASSVRSVSSTDTQYFGPGTRLTVL.

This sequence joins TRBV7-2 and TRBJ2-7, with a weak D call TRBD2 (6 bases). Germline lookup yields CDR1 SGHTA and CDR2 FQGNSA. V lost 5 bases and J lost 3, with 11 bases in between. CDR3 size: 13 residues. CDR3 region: CASSPGVDYEQYF. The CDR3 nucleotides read TGTGCCAGCAGCCCGGGAGTCGACTACGAGCAGTACTTC.

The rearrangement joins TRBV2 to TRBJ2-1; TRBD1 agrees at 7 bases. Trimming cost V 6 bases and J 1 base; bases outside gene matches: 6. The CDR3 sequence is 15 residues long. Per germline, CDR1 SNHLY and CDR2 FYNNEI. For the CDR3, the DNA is TGTGCCAGCAGCGTGGGACAGCCGTCCTACAATGAGCAGTTCTTC. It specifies CASSVGQPSYNEQFF.

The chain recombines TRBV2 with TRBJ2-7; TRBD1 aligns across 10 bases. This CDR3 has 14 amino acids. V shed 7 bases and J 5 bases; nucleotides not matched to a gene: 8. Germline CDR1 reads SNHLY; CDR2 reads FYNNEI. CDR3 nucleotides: TGTGCCAGCATTTGGGACAGGGGATCGGACGAGCAGTACTTC. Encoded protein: CASIWDRGSDEQYF.

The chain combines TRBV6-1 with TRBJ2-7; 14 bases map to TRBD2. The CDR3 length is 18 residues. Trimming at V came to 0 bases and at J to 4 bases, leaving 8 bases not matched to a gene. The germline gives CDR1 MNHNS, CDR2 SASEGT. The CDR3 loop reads CASSEALGLAGARYEQYF. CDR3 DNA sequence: TGTGCCAGCAGTGAAGCGCTGGGACTAGCGGGAGCAAGGTACGAGCAGTACTTC.

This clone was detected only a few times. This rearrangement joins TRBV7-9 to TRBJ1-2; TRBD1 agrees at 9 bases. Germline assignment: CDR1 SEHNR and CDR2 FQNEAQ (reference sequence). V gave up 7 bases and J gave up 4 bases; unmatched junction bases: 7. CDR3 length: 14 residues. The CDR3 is CASTYTGGLYGYTF. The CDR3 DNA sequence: TGTGCCAGCACCTACACAGGGGGCCTCTATGGCTACACCTTC.

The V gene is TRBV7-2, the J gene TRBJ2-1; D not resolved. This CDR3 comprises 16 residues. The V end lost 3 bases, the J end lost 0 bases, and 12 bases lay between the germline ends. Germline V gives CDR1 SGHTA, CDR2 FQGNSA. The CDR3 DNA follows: TGTGCCAGCAGCTTTTACTCCACGGGCTCCTACAATGAGCAGTTCTTC. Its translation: CASSFYSTGSYNEQFF.

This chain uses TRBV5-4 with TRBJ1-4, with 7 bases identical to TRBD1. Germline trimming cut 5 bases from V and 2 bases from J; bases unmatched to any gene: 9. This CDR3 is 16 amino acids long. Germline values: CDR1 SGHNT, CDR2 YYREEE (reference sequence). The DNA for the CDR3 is TGTGCCAGCAGTCCGGGGGGACAGAGCACTAATGAAAAACTGTTTTTT. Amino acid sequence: CASSPGGQSTNEKLFF.

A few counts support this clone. The CDR3 loop reads CASTPPGGGDTQYF. Written as DNA, the CDR3 is TGTGCCAGCACCCCCCCGGGTGGGGGGGATACGCAGTATTTT. The chain recombines TRBV5-6 with TRBJ2-3; D perhaps matches TRBD2 (6 bases). This CDR3 has 14 amino acids. Germline V CDR1 and CDR2: SGHDT, YYEEEE. V dropped 6 bases and J dropped 6 bases, with 17 bases sitting between them.

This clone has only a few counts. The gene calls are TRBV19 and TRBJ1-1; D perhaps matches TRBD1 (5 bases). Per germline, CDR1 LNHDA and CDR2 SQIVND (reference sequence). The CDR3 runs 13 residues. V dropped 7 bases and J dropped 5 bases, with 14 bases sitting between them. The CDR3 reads CASIGQGETEAFF. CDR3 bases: TGTGCCAGTATCGGGCAGGGAGAAACTGAAGCTTTCTTT.

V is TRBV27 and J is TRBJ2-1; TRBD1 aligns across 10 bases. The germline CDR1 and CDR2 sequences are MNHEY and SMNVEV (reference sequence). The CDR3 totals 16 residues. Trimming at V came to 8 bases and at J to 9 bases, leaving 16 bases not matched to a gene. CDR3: CASAPRGTGAYGEQFF. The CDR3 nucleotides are TGTGCCAGCGCCCCTCGGGGGACAGGGGCCTACGGTGAGCAGTTCTTC.

The CDR3 reads CASSPSLARPNTEAFF. The DNA of the CDR3 is TGTGCCAGCTCACCGTCGTTGGCCAGACCGAACACTGAAGCTTTCTTT. J is TRBJ1-1 and V is TRBV18; D is uncertain. In germline, CDR1 is KGHSH, CDR2 LQKENI. V lost 3 bases to trimming and J lost 1 base, with 15 bases between them. The CDR3 sequence is 16 residues long.

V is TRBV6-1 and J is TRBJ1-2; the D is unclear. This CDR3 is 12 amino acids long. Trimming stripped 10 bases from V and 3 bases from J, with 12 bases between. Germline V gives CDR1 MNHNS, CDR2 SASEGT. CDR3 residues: CATRADYYGYTF. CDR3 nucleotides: TGTGCCACAAGGGCAGACTACTATGGCTACACCTTC.

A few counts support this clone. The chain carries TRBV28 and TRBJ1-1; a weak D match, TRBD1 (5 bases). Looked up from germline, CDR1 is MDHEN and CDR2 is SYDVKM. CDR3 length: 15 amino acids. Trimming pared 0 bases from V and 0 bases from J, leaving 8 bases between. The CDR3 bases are TGTGCCAGCAGTTTATGGGGGCTTATGAACACTGAAGCTTTCTTT. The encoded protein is CASSLWGLMNTEAFF.

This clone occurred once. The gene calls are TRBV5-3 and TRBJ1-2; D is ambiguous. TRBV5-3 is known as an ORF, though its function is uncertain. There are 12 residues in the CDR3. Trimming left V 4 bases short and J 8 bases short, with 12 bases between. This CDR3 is CARSRAGHGYTF. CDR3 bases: TGTGCCAGAAGCCGAGCAGGTCACGGCTACACCTTC.

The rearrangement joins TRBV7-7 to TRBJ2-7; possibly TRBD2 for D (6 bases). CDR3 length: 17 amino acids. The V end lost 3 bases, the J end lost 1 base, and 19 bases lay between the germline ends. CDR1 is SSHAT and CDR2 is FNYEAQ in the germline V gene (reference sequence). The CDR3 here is CASSFPGLEGTSYEQYF. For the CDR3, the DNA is TGTGCCAGCAGCTTCCCGGGACTTGAAGGTACTTCCTACGAGCAGTACTTC. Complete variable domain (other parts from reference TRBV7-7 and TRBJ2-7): GAGVSQSPRYKVTKRGQDVTLRCDPISSHATLYWYQQALGQGPEFLTYFNYEAQPDKSGLPSDRFSAERPEGSISTLTIQRTEQRDSAMYRCASSFPGLEGTSYEQYFGPGTRLTVT.

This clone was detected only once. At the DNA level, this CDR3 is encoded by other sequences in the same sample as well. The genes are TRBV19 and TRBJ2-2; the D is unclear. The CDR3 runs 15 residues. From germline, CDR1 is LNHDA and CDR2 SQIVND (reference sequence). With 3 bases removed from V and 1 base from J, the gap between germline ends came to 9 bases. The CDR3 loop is CASSMGRVNTGELFF. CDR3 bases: TGTGCCAGTAGTATGGGCAGAGTGAACACCGGGGAGCTGTTTTTT.